This TCR beta chain was found in a study of shared clonotypes between healthy human individuals (dated by TCRdb to the early 2020s). For the wider study: A couple of women and three men aged 18 to 49 years were included in the cohort. To estimate repertoire size and how much clonotype sharing occurs between individuals, the study deeply sequenced the blood TCR repertoires of about 5 healthy adults. For each donor, CD4 naive and CD4 memory were each given three plates, CD8 naive was given two plates, and CD8 memory was given one plate. Libraries were prepared and TCR repertoires were sequenced by different laboratories using diverse techniques, in order to increase sequencing depth and limit assay-specific biases. Leukapheresis yielded between about 0.85 and 9 billion PBMCs per donor. Broader findings and caveats from the paper: Pairwise subsampling indicated that sequencing depth was expected to affect the degree of clonotype sharing among donors. Clonotypes shared by all four sorted-subset donors showed higher generation probabilities than non-shared clonotypes. Incomplete sequencing was indicated by rarefaction of sorted-subset datasets, despite the large sequencing depth. When a handful of donors were compared, the shared fraction of clonotypes was around 5.1% for naive CD4, approximately 3.3% for naive CD8, 2.3% for memory CD4, and 0.35% to 0.5% for memory CD8. Larger estimated clonotype richness was generally found for naive subsets than for memory subsets. Only blood was sampled, and tissue TCR repertoires likely differ from those in blood. The genetic and exposure-history diversity represented was limited by the small number of donors.

CD8 naive samples consisted of CD45RO-negative cells that were positively selected for CCR7, yielding a CD45RA+CCR7+ population without TemRA cells. Donors were healthy HIV-negative adults with no recently reported acute infections or vaccinations. All donors were Caucasian adults living in Nashville, Tennessee, USA. Blood was obtained by leukapheresis, after which PBMCs were separated by Ficoll-Histopaque density gradient centrifugation and cryopreserved in liquid nitrogen vapor phase. Purity and quantity of every magnetically sorted T cell population were checked by analytical flow cytometry. Genomic DNA was isolated from every sorted fraction and measured by UV absorbance on a Nanodrop 2000c. This clone was picked up one time. Its antigen is not yet known. Base qualities are not provided; no much larger clone lies one nucleotide away. Using the deep immunoSEQ assay, TCR CDR3 regions were amplified from genomic DNA by multiplex PCR. Genomic DNA extracted from each cell subset was distributed evenly over all wells of several immunoSEQ 96-well plates, and each plate served as one replicate. For sorted subsets, about 0.2 ug genomic DNA, equal to 25,000 to 35,000 T cell genomes, was loaded into each replicate PCR. Purified libraries were quantified with a Qubit 3.0 fluorometer, sized on a Bioanalyzer 2100, and re-quantified with the KAPA Library Quantification kit. Every immunoSEQ 96-well plate was sequenced on a dedicated single-read 150-cycle Illumina NextSeq 550 flow cell. In the authors' own workflow: Because only junctional sequences without quality scores were contained in the immunoSEQ output, filtering matching that applied to full-length reads could not be performed. Sequences were annotated with PyIR, a Python wrapper for IgBLAST v1.9, and V/J genes and CDR3 were assigned using IMGT germline references. Any read was removed if the V/J assignment was weak (E-value above 1e-6), the CDR3 was missing, or the read contained stop codons, out-of-frame junctions, or ambiguous translated residues. A V3J clonotype was defined by an identical inferred V gene, J gene, and CDR3 amino acid sequence. Percentage overlap between repertoires was computed as shared unique clonotypes divided by the size of the smaller repertoire. RTK rarefaction, the Chao1 estimator, and Recon v2.1 estimates of unobserved clonotypes were used to assess repertoire richness. Generation probabilities were computed with OLGA for all TCRbeta clonotypes obtained by the gDNA method from several donors. This is the immuneACCESS table as TCRdb keeps it, with only in-frame sequences that have V and J called. A part of the clones is gone; compared with another copy, unresolved V genes explain less than half, and the rest is unexplained. V, J and clone size derive from that table, while D and trimming were established from the DNA sequence. For this sample there are approximately 810,000 clones; approximately 92% appear just once. The ten most abundant clones make up more than 20% of the sample.

CDR1 LNHDA and CDR2 SQIVND are derived from the germline V gene (reference sequence). Ends trimmed: V by 6 bases, J by 4 bases; bases unmatched to a gene: 9. Spanning cysteine to phenylalanine, the CDR3 consists of 15 amino acids. CDR3 DNA only is kept here, 45 bases in frame from base 1. The sequence came from a man aged 30-40 years in good health. What was sequenced was naive CD8+ T cells sorted from blood. The label giving this sample's cell subset or site can be read as: CD45RA+CCR7+. The rearranged segments are TRBV19 and TRBJ2-1; 7 central nucleotides agree with TRBD1. This receptor carries the CDR3 CASRRPDRAYNEQFF. In nucleotide form, the sequence is TGTGCCAGTAGACGCCCCGACAGGGCGTACAATGAGCAGTTCTTC.